The 25 T cell receptor beta chains in this list originate from one sample, sequenced in a study of T cell repertoires in cytomegalovirus infection. One entry per CDR3 protein, called by TCRdb with MiXCR from the reads. The table lists roughly 230,000 distinct CDR3 sequences, approximately 7% of them singletons, with around 6.5% in the top ten. Sample: PBMCs. The receptors stem from a human donor in good health (CMV status not recorded). Some clones in this sample may be carry-over from other donors' samples.

The rearrangement uses TRBV5-4 and TRBJ2-2; D is perhaps TRBD2 (6 bases). The CDR3 is made up of 16 amino acids. Germline V lookup: CDR1 SGHNT, CDR2 YYREEE (reference sequence). Between the trimmed V and J ends, which lost 0 bases and 2 bases, there was a span of 11 bases. CDR3 bases: TGTGCCAGCAGCTTGGGTACGGGGGTCAACACCGGGGAGCTGTTTTTT. This sequence encodes CASSLGTGVNTGELFF.

This clonotype was seen repeatedly, ten times or more. V gene TRBV6-2 or TRBV6-3 combines with J gene TRBJ1-1; D might be TRBD1 (6 bases). V gave up 9 bases and J gave up 4 bases, with 15 bases separating them. CDR1 is MNHEY, CDR2 SVGEGT, per germline. The CDR3 totals 13 residues. CDR3 protein: CASLQGSITEAFF. CDR3 sequence (DNA): TGTGCCAGTCTACAGGGATCGATCACTGAAGCTTTCTTT.

This clonotype was seen many times. This sequence joins TRBV6-2 or TRBV6-3 and TRBJ2-1; 9 bases map to TRBD2. Trimming removed 4 bases from V and 0 bases from J; junction bases left unmatched: 16. The CDR3 has 20 amino acids. Germline CDR1 reads MNHEY; CDR2 reads SVGEGT. CDR3 amino acids: CASSSPKGLAWAHSYNEQFF. CDR3 DNA: TGTGCCAGCAGTTCGCCGAAAGGACTAGCGTGGGCCCACTCCTACAATGAGCAGTTCTTC.

This clonotype came up many times. The chain employs TRBV7-2 and TRBJ2-7; possible D gene TRBD2, 5 bases. CDR1 and CDR2 (germline): SGHTA, FQGNSA. The CDR3 is 16 residues long. Trimming left V 5 bases short and J 0 bases short, with 17 bases between. CDR3 coding DNA: TGTGCCAGCAGCAAATCACTTAGCGTAAGCTCCTACGAGCAGTACTTC. As protein: CASSKSLSVSSYEQYF.

In this sample, this clonotype turned up many times. The V gene is TRBV28, the J gene TRBJ1-2; D is ambiguous. The germline V gene encodes CDR1 MDHEN and CDR2 SYDVKM. The CDR3 loop spans 12 amino acids. DNA of the CDR3: TGTGTGGTCCAGAAATCCAACTATGGCTACACCTTC. Encoded protein: CVVQKSNYGYTF.

The sample holds many counts of this clonotype. The gene calls are TRBV29-1 and TRBJ1-1; possible D gene TRBD1, 6 bases. The V end lost 1 base, the J end lost 1 base, and 13 bases lay between the germline ends. The CDR3 is 15 amino acids. Germline values: CDR1 SQVTM, CDR2 ANQGSEA. For the CDR3, the DNA is TGCAGCGTTGAAGGAGGGGGTTATAGGAACACTGAAGCTTTCTTT. Its translation: CSVEGGGYRNTEAFF.

This clonotype was counted between two and nine times. V usage is TRBV7-9 and J usage is TRBJ1-1; maybe TRBD1 (6 bases). The CDR3 runs to 13 residues. Trimming took 4 bases from V and 8 from J, leaving 14 bases between them. Germline V gene data show CDR1 as SEHNR and CDR2 as FQNEAQ (reference sequence). CDR3 region: CASSSATGREAFF. DNA for the CDR3: TGTGCCAGCAGCTCAGCGACAGGCCGAGAAGCTTTCTTT.

This clonotype has at least ten counts. The V and J genes are TRBV28 and TRBJ1-5; D is perhaps TRBD1 (5 bases). CDR3 length: 15 residues. Trimming removed 2 bases from V and 0 bases from J, with 8 bases in between. In germline, CDR1 is MDHEN, CDR2 SYDVKM. The CDR3 loop is CASSLRDHSNQPQHF. For the CDR3, the DNA is TGTGCCAGCAGTTTAAGGGACCATAGCAATCAGCCCCAGCATTTT.

This clonotype was seen at least ten times. The chain employs TRBV20-1 and TRBJ2-5, with 8 bases lining up with TRBD1. Germline lookup yields CDR1 DFQATT and CDR2 SNEGSKA (reference sequence). Losses at the gene ends were 5 bases for V and 3 bases for J; bases not matched to a gene: 5. This CDR3 has 13 residues. CDR3 DNA sequence: TGCAGTGCTCCTGACAGGGGTGAAGAGACCCAGTACTTC. Its translation: CSAPDRGEETQYF.

The J gene is TRBJ2-2, the V gene TRBV30, with D uncertain. The CDR3 is 13 residues long. Germline V gene sequence: CDR1 GTSNPN, CDR2 SVGIG (reference sequence). Trimming took off 3 bases at V and 1 base at J, with 6 bases between the two ends. The CDR3 DNA is TGTGCCTGGAGCCCCGAGAACACCGGGGAGCTGTTTTTT. It specifies CAWSPENTGELFF.

This clonotype occurred many times. The rearrangement links TRBV6-2 or TRBV6-3 to TRBJ2-1, with TRBD2 matching over 14 bases. The V segment lost 0 bases and the J segment 8 bases; nucleotides outside the gene matches: 6. Germline V lookup: CDR1 MNHEY, CDR2 SVGEGT. The CDR3 totals 17 residues. The CDR3 bases are TGTGCCAGCAGTTACTCGACTAGCGGGGGGGCATGGCATGAGCAGTTCTTC. It encodes CASSYSTSGGAWHEQFF.

The V and J genes are TRBV4-2 and TRBJ2-7, with D hard to call. The CDR3 extends over 15 amino acids. The V gene lost 1 base and the J gene lost 0 bases, with 10 bases spanning the gap. From germline, CDR1 is LGHNA and CDR2 YNFKEQ. The CDR3, as DNA: TGTGCCAGCAGCCAAGGCAGGACCCTCTCCTACGAGCAGTACTTC. This codes for CASSQGRTLSYEQYF.

This clonotype was recorded at least ten times. V gene TRBV2 combines with J gene TRBJ2-5; D is unclear. This CDR3 is 12 amino acids long. Trimming removed 6 bases from V and 12 bases from J, with 17 bases in between. From germline, CDR1 is SNHLY and CDR2 FYNNEI. The CDR3 nucleotides are TGTGCCAGCAGGGAATCAGGTTTTCCCGAGTACTTC. Translation gives CASRESGFPEYF.

This clonotype was seen many times. The chain has TRBV7-3 and TRBJ1-2; D unclear. Per the germline V gene, CDR1 is SGHTA and CDR2 is FQGTGA. V was trimmed by 6 bases and J by 4 bases, leaving 12 bases between them. The CDR3 length is 13 residues. CDR3 in DNA: TGTGCCAGCAGTTTCGGACTAGTCTATGGCTACACCTTC. Translated, it gives CASSFGLVYGYTF.

This clonotype was observed at least ten times. V is TRBV7-9 and J is TRBJ1-1; D unclear. Germline CDR1 is SEHNR and CDR2 is FQNEAQ (reference sequence). This CDR3 comprises 16 residues. Trimming removed 1 base at V and 1 base at J, with 13 bases between. The CDR3 region is CASSLESIGGNTEAFF. DNA of the CDR3: TGTGCCAGCAGCTTAGAAAGTATAGGAGGGAACACTGAAGCTTTCTTT.

At least ten counts were recorded for this clonotype. J is TRBJ2-3 and V is TRBV29-1; D tentatively reads TRBD1 or TRBD2 (5 bases each). This CDR3 contains 13 residues. Germline V gene sequence: CDR1 SQVTM, CDR2 ANQGSEA. Trimming stripped 7 bases from V and 4 bases from J, with 15 bases between. The CDR3 here is CSASNLGADTQYF. DNA of the CDR3: TGCAGCGCAAGTAATTTGGGGGCAGATACGCAGTATTTT.

There are many counts of this clonotype. This chain joins TRBV7-2 and TRBJ1-2; possible D gene TRBD1, 5 bases. CDR1 is SGHTA and CDR2 is FQGNSA in the germline V gene. The CDR3 is 13 amino acids. V was cut by 5 bases and J by 6 bases, with 13 bases left in between. CDR3 sequence (DNA): TGTGCCAGCAGCCCACCAGGGTTACATGGCTACACCTTC. Encoded protein: CASSPPGLHGYTF.

The chain employs TRBV29-1 and TRBJ2-1; 8 positions agree with TRBD2. With 4 bases clipped from V and 8 bases from J, the junction kept 10 bases outside the gene matches. The germline CDR1 and CDR2 sequences are SQVTM and ANQGSEA. The CDR3 loop spans 14 amino acids. The CDR3 DNA reads TGCAGCGTTGTATCCCCGGGGGGGGTCGATGAGCAGTTCTTC. It translates to CSVVSPGGVDEQFF.

This clonotype showed up many times. The chain recombines TRBV20-1 with TRBJ1-2, with D uncertain. The ends were cut back, 5 bases at V and 4 bases at J, with 23 bases in the middle. The CDR3 length is 16 residues. CDR1 and CDR2 from the germline V gene are DFQATT and SNEGSKA (reference sequence). The CDR3, as DNA: TGCAGTGCTCAGAGTCCCTCGGACCGACGGGTCTATGGCTACACCTTC. It is translated as CSAQSPSDRRVYGYTF.

This clonotype showed up many times. The V call is TRBV7-8, the J call TRBJ2-7; TRBD2 aligns across 9 bases. Germline values: CDR1 SGHVS, CDR2 FQNEAQ. The CDR3 has 15 amino acids. With V trimmed by 2 bases and J by 2 bases, 4 bases remained unmatched. CDR3 amino acids: CASSLIAGETYEQYF. In DNA form, the CDR3 reads TGTGCCAGCAGCTTAATAGCGGGGGAAACCTACGAGCAGTACTTC.

This clonotype was observed at least ten times. The J gene is TRBJ2-5, the V gene TRBV5-1, with D maybe TRBD1 (5 bases). Per germline, CDR1 SGHRS and CDR2 YFSETQ. CDR3 length: 13 amino acids. Trimming left V 4 bases short and J 2 bases short, with 9 bases between. The chain's CDR3 is CASSAQVQETQYF. In DNA form, the CDR3 reads TGCGCCAGCAGCGCACAGGTTCAAGAGACCCAGTACTTC.

This clonotype appeared many times. V and J are TRBV7-8 and TRBJ1-5; 7 nucleotides match TRBD1. Per the germline V gene, CDR1 is SGHVS and CDR2 is FQNEAQ. The J segment lost 2 bases and the V segment lost 1 base, leaving 5 bases of the junction unmatched. CDR3 size: 16 residues. The chain's CDR3 is CASSLVEGGRNQPQHF. The DNA of the CDR3 is TGTGCCAGCAGCTTAGTGGAAGGGGGCCGCAATCAGCCCCAGCATTTT.

This clonotype was found many times. The chain has TRBV7-2 and TRBJ2-3; D is perhaps TRBD1 (6 bases). V gave up 5 bases and J gave up 4 bases, with 16 bases separating them. Germline V gene lookup returns CDR1 SGHTA and CDR2 FQGNSA. The CDR3 consists of 15 residues. The CDR3 nucleotides read TGTGCCAGCAGCCCTGACAGGTTCCAGGCAGATACGCAGTATTTT. This gives the protein CASSPDRFQADTQYF.

The chain links TRBV23-1 to TRBJ1-5; D remains unclear. TRBV23-1 is sorted into the ORF group, with uncertain function. Trimming left V 1 base short and J 0 bases short, with 7 bases between. This CDR3 has 15 residues. CDR3 residues: CASSQYSYSNQPQHF. In nucleotides, the CDR3 is TGCGCCAGCAGTCAATACAGCTATAGCAATCAGCCCCAGCATTTT.

A few counts support this clonotype. The rearrangement uses TRBV4-1 and TRBJ1-1, with D possibly matching TRBD1 (5 bases). CDR3 length: 15 amino acids. The V and J ends lost 3 bases and 0 bases respectively, with 11 bases between them. Germline CDR1 MGHRA, CDR2 YSYEKL. This CDR3 reads CASSHPGRLNTEAFF. The CDR3 coding sequence is TGCGCCAGCAGCCACCCGGGACGCCTGAACACTGAAGCTTTCTTT.